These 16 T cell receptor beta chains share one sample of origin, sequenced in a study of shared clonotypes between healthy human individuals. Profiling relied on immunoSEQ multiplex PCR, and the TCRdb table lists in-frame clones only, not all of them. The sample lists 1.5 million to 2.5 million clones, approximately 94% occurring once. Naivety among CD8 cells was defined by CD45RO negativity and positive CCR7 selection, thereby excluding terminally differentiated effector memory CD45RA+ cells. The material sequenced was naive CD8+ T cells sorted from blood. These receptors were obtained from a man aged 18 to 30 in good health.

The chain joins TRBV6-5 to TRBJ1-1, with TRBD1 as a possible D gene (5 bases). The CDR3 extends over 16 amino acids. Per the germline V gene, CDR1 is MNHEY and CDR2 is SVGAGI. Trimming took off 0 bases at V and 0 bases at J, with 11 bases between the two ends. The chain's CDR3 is CASSYSFAGLNTEAFF. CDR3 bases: TGTGCCAGCAGTTACTCGTTCGCAGGGCTGAACACTGAAGCTTTCTTT.

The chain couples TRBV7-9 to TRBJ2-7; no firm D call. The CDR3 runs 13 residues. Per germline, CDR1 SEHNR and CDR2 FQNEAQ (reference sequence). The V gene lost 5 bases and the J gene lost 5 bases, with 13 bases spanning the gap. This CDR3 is CASSPGSTHEQYF. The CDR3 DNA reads TGTGCCAGCAGCCCGGGTTCCACTCACGAGCAGTACTTC. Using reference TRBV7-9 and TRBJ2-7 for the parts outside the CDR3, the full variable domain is DTGVSQNPRHKITKRGQNVTFRCDPISEHNRLYWYRQTLGQGPEFLTYFQNEAQLEKSRLLSDRFSAERPKGSFSTLEIQRTEQGDSAMYLCASSPGSTHEQYFGPGTRLTVT.

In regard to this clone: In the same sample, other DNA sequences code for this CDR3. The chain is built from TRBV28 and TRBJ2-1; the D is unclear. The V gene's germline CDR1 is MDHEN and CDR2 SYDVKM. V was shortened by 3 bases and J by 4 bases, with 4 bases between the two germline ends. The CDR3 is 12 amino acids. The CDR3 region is CASSFPYNEQFF. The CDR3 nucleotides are TGTGCCAGCAGTTTCCCGTACAATGAGCAGTTCTTC.

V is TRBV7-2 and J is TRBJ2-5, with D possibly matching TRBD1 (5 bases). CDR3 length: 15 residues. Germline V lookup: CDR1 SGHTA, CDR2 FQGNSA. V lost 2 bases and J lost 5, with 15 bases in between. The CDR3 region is CASSLPQGPTETQYF. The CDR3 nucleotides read TGTGCCAGCAGCTTACCCCAGGGCCCCACGGAGACCCAGTACTTC.

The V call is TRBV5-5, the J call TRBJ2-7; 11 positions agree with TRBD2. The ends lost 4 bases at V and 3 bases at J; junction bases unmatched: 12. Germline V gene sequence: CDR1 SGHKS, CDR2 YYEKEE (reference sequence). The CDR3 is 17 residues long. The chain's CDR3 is CASSPRLLAGALYEQYF. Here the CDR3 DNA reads TGTGCCAGCAGCCCGCGTTTACTAGCGGGAGCACTCTACGAGCAGTACTTC.

The CDR3 coding sequence is TGTGCCAGCAGCACCGAAGCCGGGACAGGGGGCTACGAGCAGTACTTC. Amino acid sequence: CASSTEAGTGGYEQYF. This chain joins TRBV13 and TRBJ2-7; the match to TRBD1 covers 11 bases. The CDR3 totals 16 residues. CDR1 and CDR2 from the germline V gene are PRHDT and FYEKMQ (reference sequence). Germline trimming cut 5 bases from V and 3 bases from J; bases unmatched to any gene: 9.

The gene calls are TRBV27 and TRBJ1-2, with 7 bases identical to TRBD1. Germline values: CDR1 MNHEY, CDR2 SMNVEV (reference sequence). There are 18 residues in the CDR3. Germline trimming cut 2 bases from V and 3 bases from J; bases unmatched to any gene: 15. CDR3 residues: CASSLQGVRGASHYGYTF. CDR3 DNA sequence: TGTGCCAGCAGTTTACAGGGGGTACGGGGGGCATCACACTATGGCTACACCTTC.

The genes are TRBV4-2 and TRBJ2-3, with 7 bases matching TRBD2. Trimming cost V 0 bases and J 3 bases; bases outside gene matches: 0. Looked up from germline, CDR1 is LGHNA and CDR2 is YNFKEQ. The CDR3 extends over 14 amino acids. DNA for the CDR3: TGTGCCAGCAGCCAAGAAGCGGGGACAGATACGCAGTATTTT. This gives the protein CASSQEAGTDTQYF.

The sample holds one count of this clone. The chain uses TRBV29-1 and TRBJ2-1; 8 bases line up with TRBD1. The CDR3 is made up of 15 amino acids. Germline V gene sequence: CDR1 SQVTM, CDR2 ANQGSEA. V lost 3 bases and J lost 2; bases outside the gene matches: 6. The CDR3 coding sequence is TGCAGCGTTGATCCGGAGGACAGGGCCTACAATGAGCAGTTCTTC. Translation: CSVDPEDRAYNEQFF.

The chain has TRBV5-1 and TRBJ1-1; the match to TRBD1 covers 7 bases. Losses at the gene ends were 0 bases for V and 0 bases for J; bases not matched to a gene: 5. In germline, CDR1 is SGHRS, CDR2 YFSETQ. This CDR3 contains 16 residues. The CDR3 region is CASSLETGKMNTEAFF. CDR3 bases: TGCGCCAGCAGCTTGGAGACAGGGAAAATGAACACTGAAGCTTTCTTT.

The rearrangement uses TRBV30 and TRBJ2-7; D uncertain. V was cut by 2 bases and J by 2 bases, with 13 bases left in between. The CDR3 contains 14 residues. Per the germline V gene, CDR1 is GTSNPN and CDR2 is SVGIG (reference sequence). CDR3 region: CAWSSLSNPYEQYF. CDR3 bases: TGTGCCTGGAGTAGCCTCTCGAACCCCTACGAGCAGTACTTC.

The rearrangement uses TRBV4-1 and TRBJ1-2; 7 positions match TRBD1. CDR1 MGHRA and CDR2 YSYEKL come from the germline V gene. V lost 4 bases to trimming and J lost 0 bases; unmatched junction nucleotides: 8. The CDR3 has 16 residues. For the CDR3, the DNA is TGCGCCAGCAGCCCAAGGGACAGCGCTGCTAACTATGGCTACACCTTC. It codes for CASSPRDSAANYGYTF.

Here the CDR3 DNA reads TGTGCCAGCAGCCCCGAGTCCTCGAGAGAGACCCAGTACTTC. Translation gives CASSPESSRETQYF. The chain links TRBV13 to TRBJ2-5; no clear D. This CDR3 is 14 amino acids long. Trimming pared 5 bases from V and 4 bases from J, leaving 14 bases between. The V gene's germline CDR1 is PRHDT and CDR2 FYEKMQ (reference sequence). The full variable domain, its missing parts supplied by reference TRBV13 and TRBJ2-5, is AAGVIQSPRHLIKEKRETATLKCYPIPRHDTVYWYQQGPGQDPQFLISFYEKMQSDKGSIPDRFSAQQFSDYHSELNMSSLELGDSALYFCASSPESSRETQYFGPGTRLLVL.

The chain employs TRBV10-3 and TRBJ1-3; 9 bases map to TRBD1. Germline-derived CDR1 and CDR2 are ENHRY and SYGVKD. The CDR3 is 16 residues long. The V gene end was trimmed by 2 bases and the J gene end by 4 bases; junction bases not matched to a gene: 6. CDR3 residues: CAISELQGARGNTIYF. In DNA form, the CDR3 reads TGTGCCATCAGTGAGCTACAGGGGGCGCGGGGAAACACCATATATTTT.

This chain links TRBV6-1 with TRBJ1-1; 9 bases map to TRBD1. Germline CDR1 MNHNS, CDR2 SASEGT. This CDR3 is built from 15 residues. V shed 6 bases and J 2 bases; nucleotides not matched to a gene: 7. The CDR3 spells CASRVDRGSNTEAFF. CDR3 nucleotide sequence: TGTGCCAGCAGGGTCGACAGGGGGAGTAACACTGAAGCTTTCTTT.

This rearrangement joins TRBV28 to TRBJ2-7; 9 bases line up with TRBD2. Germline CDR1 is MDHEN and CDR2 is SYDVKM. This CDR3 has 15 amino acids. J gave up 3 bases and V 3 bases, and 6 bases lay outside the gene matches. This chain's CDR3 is CASSFRGLAVYEQYF. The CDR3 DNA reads TGTGCCAGCAGTTTCCGGGGACTAGCAGTCTACGAGCAGTACTTC.